One sample yielded the 5 T cell receptor beta chains listed below, sequenced in a study of T cell clonality in common variable immunodeficiency. This table comes from immunoSEQ multiplex PCR, and its TCRdb copy is limited to in-frame clones, with some not included. The sample has over 45,000 clones, none seen only once. The sample taken for sequencing was peripheral blood mononuclear cells. Receptor source: a person aged 18 to 75 in good health.

This clone occurred a few times. The CDR3 end lies 3 residues beyond the end of the read and is filled in from the germline J gene. The gene calls are TRBV5-6 and TRBJ2-5; weak D call: TRBD2 (6 bases). CDR3 length equals 14 residues. Trimming cost V 2 bases and J 4 bases, with 12 bases left between them. The germline CDR1 and CDR2 sequences are SGHDT and YYEEEE. CDR3 DNA, as far as it was read: TGTGCCAGCAGCTTCCAGGGACTGGGAGAGACC. Translated, it gives CASSFQGLGET. The CDR3 in its entirety is CASSFQGLGETQYF.

Ten or more counts support this clone. The sequenced fragment ends 3 residues before the CDR3 boundary, so the rest is inferred from the germline J gene. The J gene is TRBJ2-1, the V gene TRBV7-6; 7 bases are a match to TRBD2. V lost 2 bases to trimming and J lost 2 bases; unmatched junction nucleotides: 0. The germline V gene encodes CDR1 SGHVS and CDR2 FNYEAQ. The CDR3 runs 14 residues. The CDR3 bases that were read are TGTGCCAGCAGCTTAAGCGGGACCTACAATGAG. Translating it yields CASSLSGTYNE. Given in full, the CDR3 is CASSLSGTYNEQFF. The variable domain in full, with the rest retrieved from reference TRBV7-6 and TRBJ2-1, is GAGVSQSPRYKVTKRGQDVALRCDPISGHVSLYWYRQALGQGPEFLTYFNYEAQQDKSGLPNDRFSAERPEGSISTLTIQRTEQRDSAMYRCASSLSGTYNEQFFGPGTRLTVL.

This clone was seen repeatedly, ten times or more. The germline gene is not matched at one end of the junction; a read error may be the cause. The read comes to an end 3 residues before the CDR3 does, leaving the germline J gene to fill in the end. The V gene is TRBV4-2, the J gene TRBJ2-1; D perhaps matches TRBD1 (5 bases). Per germline, CDR1 LGHNA and CDR2 YNFKEQ. The CDR3 is made up of 13 amino acids. The CDR3 sequence: CASSQWQGNEQFF. Partial CDR3 DNA: TGCGCCAGCAGCCAATGGCAGGGCAATGAG.

On this clone itself: The read gets to within 3 residues of the CDR3 end, and the germline J gene fills in the rest. V and J are TRBV19 and TRBJ2-1; weak D call: TRBD2 (5 bases). Trimming shortened V by 8 bases and J by 4 bases, and 15 bases separated the two germline ends. The germline V gene encodes CDR1 LNHDA and CDR2 SQIVND (reference sequence). The CDR3 extends over 14 amino acids. CDR3 bases read: TGTGCCAGTGGGGAGCGGTCGATATACAATGAG. This sequence encodes CASGERSIYNE. The full CDR3 is CASGERSIYNEQFF.

This clone was picked up many times. The read ends 3 residues early relative to the CDR3; the germline J gene fills the gap. The chain has TRBV2 and TRBJ2-2, with D maybe TRBD1 (5 bases). This CDR3 contains 16 residues. V lost 6 bases and J lost 7, with 21 bases in between. CDR1 and CDR2 (germline): SNHLY, FYNNEI. The CDR3 spells CASRDTAGQSHGELFF. Incomplete CDR3 DNA: TGTGCCAGCAGGGACACAGCCGGGCAGTCCCACGGGGAG.